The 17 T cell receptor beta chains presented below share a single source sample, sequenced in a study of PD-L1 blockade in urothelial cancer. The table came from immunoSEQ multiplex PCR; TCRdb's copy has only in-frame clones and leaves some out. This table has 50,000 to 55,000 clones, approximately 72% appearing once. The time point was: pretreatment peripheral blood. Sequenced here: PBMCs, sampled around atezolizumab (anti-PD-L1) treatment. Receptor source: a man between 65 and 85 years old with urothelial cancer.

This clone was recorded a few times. The CDR3, as DNA: TGTGCCAGCAGCGGCGGGGGAGCGGCCTCCACCGGGGAGCTGTTTTTT. This translates into CASSGGGAASTGELFF. V is TRBV13 and J is TRBJ2-2, with TRBD2 matching over 7 bases. Trimming cost V 5 bases and J 4 bases; bases outside gene matches: 10. The germline CDR1 and CDR2 sequences are PRHDT and FYEKMQ (reference sequence). CDR3 length equals 16 residues.

The CDR3 here is CASSPKGLGGLRNTEAFF. CDR3 in DNA: TGTGCCAGCAGCCCTAAAGGCCTCGGGGGGCTGAGGAACACTGAAGCTTTCTTT. The chain links TRBV11-2 to TRBJ1-1; possibly TRBD1 for D (6 bases). The CDR3 contains 18 residues. Trimming took 5 bases from V and 1 from J, leaving 23 bases between them. Germline V lookup: CDR1 SGHAT, CDR2 FQNNGV.

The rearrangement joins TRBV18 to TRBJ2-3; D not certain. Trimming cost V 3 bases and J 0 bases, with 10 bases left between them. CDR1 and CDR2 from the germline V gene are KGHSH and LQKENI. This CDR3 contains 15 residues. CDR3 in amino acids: CASSPKAVSTDTQYF. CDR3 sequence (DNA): TGTGCCAGCTCACCTAAGGCGGTGAGCACAGATACGCAGTATTTT.

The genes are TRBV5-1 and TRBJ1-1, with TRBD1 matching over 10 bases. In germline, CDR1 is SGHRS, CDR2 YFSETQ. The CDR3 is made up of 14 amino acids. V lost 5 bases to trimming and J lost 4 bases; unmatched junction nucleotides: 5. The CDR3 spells CASSRDRGGTEAFF. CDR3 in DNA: TGCGCCAGCAGTCGGGACAGGGGTGGCACTGAAGCTTTCTTT.

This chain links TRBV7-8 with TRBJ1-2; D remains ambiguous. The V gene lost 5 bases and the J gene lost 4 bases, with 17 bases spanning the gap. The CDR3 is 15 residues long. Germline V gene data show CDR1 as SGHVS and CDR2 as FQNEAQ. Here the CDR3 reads CASSPTRRLSYGYTF. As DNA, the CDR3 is TGTGCCAGCAGCCCAACCCGCAGGTTGTCCTATGGCTACACCTTC.

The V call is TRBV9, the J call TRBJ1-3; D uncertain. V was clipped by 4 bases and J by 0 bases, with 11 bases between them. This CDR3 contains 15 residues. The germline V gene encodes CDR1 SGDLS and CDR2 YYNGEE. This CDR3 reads CASSPGLDSGNTIYF. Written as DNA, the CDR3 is TGTGCCAGCAGCCCAGGCCTGGACTCTGGAAACACCATATATTTT.

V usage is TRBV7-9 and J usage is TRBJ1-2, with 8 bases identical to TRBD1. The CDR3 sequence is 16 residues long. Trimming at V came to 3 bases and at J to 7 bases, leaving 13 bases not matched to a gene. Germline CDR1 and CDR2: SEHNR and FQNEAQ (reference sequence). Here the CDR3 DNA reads TGTGCCAGCAGCTTGTCAGGGGGCAACCCTCTAGGTGGCTACACCTTC. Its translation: CASSLSGGNPLGGYTF.

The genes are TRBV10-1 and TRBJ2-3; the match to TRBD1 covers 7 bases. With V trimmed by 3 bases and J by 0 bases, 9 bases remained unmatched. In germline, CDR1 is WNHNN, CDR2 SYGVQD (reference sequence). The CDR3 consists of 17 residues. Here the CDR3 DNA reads TGCGCCAGCAGTGATATGCCGGGACAGAGTAGCACAGATACGCAGTATTTT. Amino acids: CASSDMPGQSSTDTQYF.

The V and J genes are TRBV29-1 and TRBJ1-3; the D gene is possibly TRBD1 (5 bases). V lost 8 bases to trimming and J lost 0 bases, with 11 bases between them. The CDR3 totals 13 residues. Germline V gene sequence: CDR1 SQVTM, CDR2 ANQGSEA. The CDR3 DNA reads TGCAGCCCCGGACAAAACTCTGGAAACACCATATATTTT. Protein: CSPGQNSGNTIYF.

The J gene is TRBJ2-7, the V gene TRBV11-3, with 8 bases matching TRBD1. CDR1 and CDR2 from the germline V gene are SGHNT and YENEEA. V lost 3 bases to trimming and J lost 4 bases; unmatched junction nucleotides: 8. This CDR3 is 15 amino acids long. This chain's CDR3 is CASSLRSGGWYEQYF. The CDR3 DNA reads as TGTGCCAGCAGCTTGAGATCAGGGGGCTGGTACGAGCAGTACTTC.

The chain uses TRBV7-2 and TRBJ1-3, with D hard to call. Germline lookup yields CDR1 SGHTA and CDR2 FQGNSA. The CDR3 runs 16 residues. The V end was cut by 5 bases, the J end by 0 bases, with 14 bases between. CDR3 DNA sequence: TGTGCCAGCAGCCCGGGAGGGCGGCGCTCTGGAAACACCATATATTTT. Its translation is CASSPGGRRSGNTIYF.

CDR3 coding DNA: TGTGCCAGCAGCCAAGATCGGACTACACCTAACTATGGCTACACCTTC. Protein: CASSQDRTTPNYGYTF. V and J are TRBV4-2 and TRBJ1-2; no clear D gene. The germline V gene has CDR1 LGHNA and CDR2 YNFKEQ. Trimming removed 0 bases at V and 0 bases at J, with 11 bases between. This CDR3 comprises 16 residues.

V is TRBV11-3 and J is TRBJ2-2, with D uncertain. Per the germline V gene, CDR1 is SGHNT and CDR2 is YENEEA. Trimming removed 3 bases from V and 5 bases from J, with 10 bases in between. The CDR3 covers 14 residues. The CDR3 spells CASSLSAGTGELFF. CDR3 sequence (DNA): TGTGCCAGCAGCTTGTCGGCCGGGACCGGGGAGCTGTTTTTT.

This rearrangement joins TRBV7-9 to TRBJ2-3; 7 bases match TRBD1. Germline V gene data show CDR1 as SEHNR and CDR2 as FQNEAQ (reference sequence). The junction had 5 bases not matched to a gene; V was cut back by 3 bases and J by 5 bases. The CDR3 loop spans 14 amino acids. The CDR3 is CASSFDRAGDTQYF. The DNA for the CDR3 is TGTGCCAGCAGCTTCGACAGGGCGGGAGATACGCAGTATTTT.

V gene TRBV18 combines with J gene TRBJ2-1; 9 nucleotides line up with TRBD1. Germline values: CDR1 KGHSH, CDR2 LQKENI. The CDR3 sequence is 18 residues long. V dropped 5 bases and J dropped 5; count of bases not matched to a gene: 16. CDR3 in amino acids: CASSAFRTGTGTNNEQFF. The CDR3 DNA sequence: TGTGCCAGCTCAGCATTTCGTACCGGGACAGGGACTAACAATGAGCAGTTCTTC.

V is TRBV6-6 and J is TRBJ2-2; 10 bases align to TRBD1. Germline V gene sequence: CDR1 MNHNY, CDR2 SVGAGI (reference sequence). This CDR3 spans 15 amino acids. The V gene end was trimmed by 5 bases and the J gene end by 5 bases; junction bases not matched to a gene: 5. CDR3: CASSRDRGGTGELFF. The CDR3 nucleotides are TGTGCCAGCAGTCGGGACAGGGGTGGAACCGGGGAGCTGTTTTTT.

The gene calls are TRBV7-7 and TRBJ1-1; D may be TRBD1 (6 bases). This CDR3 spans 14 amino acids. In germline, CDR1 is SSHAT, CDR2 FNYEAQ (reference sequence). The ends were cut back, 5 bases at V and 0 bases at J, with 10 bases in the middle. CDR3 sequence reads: CASSHRALNTEAFF. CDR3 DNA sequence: TGTGCCAGCAGCCACAGGGCCTTGAACACTGAAGCTTTCTTT.